These 8 T cell receptor beta chains originate from one sample sequenced in a study of T cell responses to AZD1222 COVID-19 vaccine. Sequenced by immunoSEQ multiplex PCR; TCRdb stores in-frame clones only, minus some. Found here are 150,000 to 200,000 clones, roughly 85% of them singletons; the top ten hold about 1%. This specimen consisted of peripheral blood, obtained 28 days after the second AZD1222 dose. All receptors derive from an adult who received the AZD1222 COVID-19 vaccine.

The rearrangement links TRBV6-5 to TRBJ1-5, with a tentative D call TRBD1 (5 bases). Germline V gene lookup returns CDR1 MNHEY and CDR2 SVGAGI. CDR3 length: 15 amino acids. V lost 2 bases and J lost 1, with 9 bases in between. The CDR3, as DNA: TGTGCCAGCAGTTACGGGGACGTCAGCAATCAGCCCCAGCATTTT. Its translation is CASSYGDVSNQPQHF.

This chain connects TRBV19 to TRBJ1-5; D might be TRBD1 (6 bases). The V end lost 6 bases, the J end lost 3 bases, and 18 bases lay between the germline ends. The CDR3 runs to 16 residues. Germline loops: CDR1 LNHDA, CDR2 SQIVND (reference sequence). Here the CDR3 reads CASRSWGGLANQPQHF. The CDR3 nucleotides read TGTGCCAGTAGAAGTTGGGGGGGGCTCGCCAATCAGCCCCAGCATTTT.

This clone is a singleton in its sample. The rearrangement joins TRBV11-2 to TRBJ1-2; unclear D gene. V dropped 3 bases and J dropped 2 bases, with 7 bases sitting between them. This CDR3 is 13 amino acids long. The germline V gene encodes CDR1 SGHAT and CDR2 FQNNGV. CDR3 residues: CASSFGRNYGYTF. The CDR3 region has the DNA TGTGCCAGCAGCTTCGGACGGAACTATGGCTACACCTTC.

V gene TRBV3-1 (or the pseudogene TRBV3-2) combines with J gene TRBJ2-5, with no clear D. This CDR3 has 12 residues. The V gene's germline CDR1 is LGHDT and CDR2 YNNKEL (reference sequence). With 4 bases removed from V and 1 base from J, the gap between germline ends came to 4 bases. The CDR3 reads CASSRVQETQYF. The CDR3 bases are TGTGCCAGCAGCCGGGTCCAAGAGACCCAGTACTTC.

The sample holds one count of this clone. DNA for the CDR3: TGTGCCAGTAGTCCCGGGGACAGGGGCTACGAGCAGTACTTC. It translates to CASSPGDRGYEQYF. The chain recombines TRBV19 with TRBJ2-7; 10 bases fit TRBD1. Germline assignment: CDR1 LNHDA and CDR2 SQIVND (reference sequence). The CDR3 covers 14 residues. V was pared by 5 bases and J by 3 bases, with 4 bases of the junction left unmatched.

The V and J genes are TRBV7-9 and TRBJ1-4; the D is unclear. From germline, CDR1 is SEHNR and CDR2 FQNEAQ (reference sequence). This CDR3 has 17 amino acids. V shed 1 base and J shed 9 bases, with 21 bases lying between them. The chain's CDR3 is CASSLVYMSDQKKKLFF. The CDR3 DNA is TGTGCCAGCAGCTTAGTTTACATGTCGGACCAAAAGAAAAAACTGTTTTTT.

The genes are TRBV4-3 and TRBJ1-2, with D unclear. Germline V lookup: CDR1 LGHNA, CDR2 YSLEER. V lost 1 base and J 2 bases, leaving 8 bases between the germline ends. The CDR3 runs to 14 residues. This CDR3 is CASSQVDGNYGYTF. The CDR3 region has the DNA TGCGCCAGCAGCCAAGTTGACGGCAACTATGGCTACACCTTC.

The V call is TRBV6-1, the J call TRBJ2-1; a weak D match, TRBD1 (7 bases). The CDR3 runs 17 residues. Per germline, CDR1 MNHNS and CDR2 SASEGT. Deletions cut 4 bases from V and 5 bases from J, with 21 bases between. The CDR3 loop is CASSARGGAGFNNEQFF. In DNA, the CDR3 is TGTGCCAGCAGTGCTCGAGGGGGCGCGGGGTTTAACAATGAGCAGTTCTTC.